This is a list of T cell receptor beta chains from one sample in a study of monozygotic twins with inflammatory bowel disease. Using the 5' RACE reads, TCRdb records one entry per CDR3 protein without DNA. The specimen's table records a few hundred thousand distinct CDR3 sequences. Sequenced input: blood. The receptors were gathered from a human donor with ulcerative colitis or Crohn's disease, or a healthy co-twin of an affected twin (not recorded which). Each CDR3 is given with its conserved first and last residue.

TRBV7-9	TRBJ2-4	CASSLKAPSLAKNIQYF
TRBV20-1	TRBJ1-5	CSARRDREPQHF
TRBV12-3/TRBV12-4	TRBJ1-2	CASSPGAAEGYTF
TRBV6-2/TRBV6-3	TRBJ2-2	CASSYSEQLANTGELFF
TRBV2	TRBJ2-1	CAGRTGRADEQFF
TRBV5-8	TRBJ2-2	CASSLGHRTGELFF
TRBV29-1	TRBJ1-1	CSVTHRLWNTEAFF
TRBV7-9	TRBJ2-1	CASSLAQGEQFF
TRBV9	TRBJ2-3	CASSPRPGGSDTQYF
TRBV19	TRBJ2-7	CASSKGQGNEQYF
TRBV5-4	TRBJ2-7	CASSLGLPPYEQYF
TRBV7-6	TRBJ2-2	CASSPRGGFSPGELFF
TRBV20-1	TRBJ1-2	CSASVGNYGYTF
TRBV20-1	TRBJ1-2	CSASPYRNYGYTF
TRBV5-6	TRBJ2-7	CASSLVGGVASYEQYF
TRBV15	TRBJ2-1	CATSRDHFSSYNEQFF
TRBV5-1	TRBJ1-2	CASSLKFGGTNYGYTF
TRBV19	TRBJ2-7	CASSDRTYEQYF
TRBV20-1	TRBJ2-6	CSARQGAGANVLTF
TRBV11-3	TRBJ2-2	CASSLGQTGELFF
TRBV7-2	TRBJ2-5	CASSLASRGGWETQYF
TRBV20-1	TRBJ1-2	CSARGGQEVYGYTF
TRBV10-3	TRBJ2-1	CAISESLRGSEQFF
TRBV5-5	TRBJ1-2	CASSLDRYGYTF
TRBV7-9	TRBJ2-2	CASRDSGGTGELFF
TRBV5-1	TRBJ2-7	CASSGPGPNYEQYF
TRBV7-9	TRBJ2-7	CASSPDVSYEQYF
TRBV10-3	TRBJ2-7	CAIRGTGQGRYEQYF
TRBV7-6	TRBJ2-1	CASSPGLAVYNEQFF
TRBV5-1	TRBJ2-6	CASSFLQSGANVLTF
TRBV5-1	TRBJ2-5	CASSLASREETQYF
TRBV6-1	TRBJ2-3	CASGASLTDTQYF
TRBV3-1	TRBJ2-5	CASSRLEGGTQYF
TRBV20-1	TRBJ2-7	CSARYTGHGAYEQYF
TRBV6-1	TRBJ2-3	CASSEFGGSSTDTQYF
TRBV27	TRBJ2-1	CASSPPRQSSSYNEQFF
TRBV20-1	TRBJ2-1	CSAYLFWGLVNEQFF
TRBV7-2	TRBJ2-3	CASSVEADRGTQYF
TRBV10-3	TRBJ2-3	CAISGTAGGPTDTQYF
TRBV20-1	TRBJ1-5	CSAQRVPNNQPQHF
TRBV12-3/TRBV12-4	TRBJ1-2	CASSLNRAYGYTF
TRBV7-9	TRBJ1-5	CASSSLGDNQPQHF
TRBV12-3/TRBV12-4	TRBJ2-7	CASSPGQGRSEEQYF
TRBV7-2	TRBJ2-1	CASSLEVGQQFF
TRBV18	TRBJ1-5	CASSPGTGQGSNQPQHF
TRBV7-2	TRBJ1-5	CASSTTGGDVFNQPQHF
TRBV11-2	TRBJ1-2	CASSLVVGGIYGYTF
TRBV6-5	TRBJ1-1	CASNTGRAEAFF
TRBV6-1	TRBJ2-7	CASSGTGTESYEQYF